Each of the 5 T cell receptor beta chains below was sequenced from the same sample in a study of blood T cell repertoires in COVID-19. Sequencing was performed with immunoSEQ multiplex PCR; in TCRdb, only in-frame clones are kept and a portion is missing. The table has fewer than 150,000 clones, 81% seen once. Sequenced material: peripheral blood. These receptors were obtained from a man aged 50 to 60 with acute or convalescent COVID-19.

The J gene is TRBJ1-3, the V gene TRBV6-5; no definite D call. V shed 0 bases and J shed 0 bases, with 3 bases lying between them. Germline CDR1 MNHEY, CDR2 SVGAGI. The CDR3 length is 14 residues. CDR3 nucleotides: TGTGCCAGCAGTTACTCCGGCTCTGGAAACACCATATATTTT. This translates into CASSYSGSGNTIYF.

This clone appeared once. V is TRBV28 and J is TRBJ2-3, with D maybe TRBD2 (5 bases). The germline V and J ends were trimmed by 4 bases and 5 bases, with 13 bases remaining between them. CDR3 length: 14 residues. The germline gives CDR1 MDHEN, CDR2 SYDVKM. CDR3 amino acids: CASSSRTEGDTQYF. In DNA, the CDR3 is TGTGCCAGCAGTTCAAGGACCGAGGGAGATACGCAGTATTTT.

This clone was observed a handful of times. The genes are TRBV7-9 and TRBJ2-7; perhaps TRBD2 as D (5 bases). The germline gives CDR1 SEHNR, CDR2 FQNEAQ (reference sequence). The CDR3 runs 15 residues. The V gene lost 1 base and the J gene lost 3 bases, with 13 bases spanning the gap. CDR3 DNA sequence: TGTGCCAGCAGCTTAGTCAGCGAGGGTGTCTACGAGCAGTACTTC. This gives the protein CASSLVSEGVYEQYF. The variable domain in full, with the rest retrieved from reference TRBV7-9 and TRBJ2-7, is DTGVSQNPRHKITKRGQNVTFRCDPISEHNRLYWYRQTLGQGPEFLTYFQNEAQLEKSRLLSDRFSAERPKGSFSTLEIQRTEQGDSAMYLCASSLVSEGVYEQYFGPGTRLTVT.

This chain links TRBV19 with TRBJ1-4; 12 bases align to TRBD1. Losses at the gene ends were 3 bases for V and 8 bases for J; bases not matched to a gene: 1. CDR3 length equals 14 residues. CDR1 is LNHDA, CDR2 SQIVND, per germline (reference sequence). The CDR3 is CASSMGTGGEKLFF. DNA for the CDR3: TGTGCCAGTAGTATGGGGACAGGGGGCGAAAAACTGTTTTTT.

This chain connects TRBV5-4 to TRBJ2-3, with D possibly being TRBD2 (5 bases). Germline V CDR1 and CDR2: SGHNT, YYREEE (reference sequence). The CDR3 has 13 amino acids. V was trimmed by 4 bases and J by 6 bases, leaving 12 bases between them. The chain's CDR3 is CASSGSVFDTQYF. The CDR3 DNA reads TGTGCCAGCAGCGGGAGTGTGTTCGATACGCAGTATTTT.